This T cell receptor beta chain was sequenced in a study of cytomegalovirus exposure and HLA in healthy donors. Use of 60 Vbeta and 13 Jbeta primers characterized the PCR. Sequencing used immunoSEQ multiplex PCR; TCRdb keeps in-frame clones, though not all of them. There are 110,000 or so clones in the sample; about three quarters occur only once, and 2% to 3% lies in the top ten. Study observations and caveats: Sequencing depth across donors, presence/absence analyses assumed, was roughly uniform.

Points on this clone: Antigen unknown.

This CDR3 spans 15 amino acids. With V trimmed by 3 bases and J by 2 bases, 5 bases remained unmatched. Germline-derived CDR1 and CDR2 are SGHDT and YYEEEE. The sample was PBMCs. This chain connects TRBV5-6 to TRBJ2-7, with 10 bases fitting TRBD1. This receptor was taken from a female donor in good health and CMV-seronegative. The DNA for the CDR3 is TGTGCCAGCAGCTACGGACAGGGGGGGACCTACGAGCAGTACTTC. Its protein product is CASSYGQGGTYEQYF. Full variable domain (outside the CDR3, taken from reference TRBV5-6 and TRBJ2-7): DAGVTQSPTHLIKTRGQQVTLRCSPKSGHDTVSWYQQALGQGPQFIFQYYEEEERQRGNFPDRFSGHQFPNYSSELNVNALLLGDSALYLCASSYGQGGTYEQYFGPGTRLTVT.